The rows below give T cell receptor beta chains drawn from one sample of a study of cytomegalovirus exposure and HLA in healthy donors. Assay used: immunoSEQ multiplex PCR; TCRdb lists only in-frame clones, some missing. The data show roughly 160,000 clones, almost 80% seen once. The material sequenced was PBMCs. All receptors derive from a man younger than 45 in good health and CMV-seronegative. CDR3s include the opening cysteine and the closing phenylalanine or tryptophan. The order of the fields is J gene, V gene, clone size, D gene, CDR3 protein, CDR3 DNA. D genes are given only for firm matches. Expanded clones get a size class; other rows say once, few or many, or leave the size out.

TRBJ1-1,TRBV15,NA,TRBD1,CATSRRTGAFEAFF,TGTGCCACCAGCAGGAGGACAGGGGCCTTTGAAGCTTTCTTT
TRBJ2-1,TRBV19,NA,TRBD2,CASRTSGGGNEQFF,TGTGCCAGTAGGACTAGCGGGGGCGGGAATGAGCAGTTCTTC
TRBJ1-1,TRBV4-3,NA,TRBD1,CASSRTTGVENTEAFF,TGCGCCAGCTCCCGAACAACAGGGGTCGAGAACACTGAAGCTTTCTTT
TRBJ2-2,TRBV29-1,NA,TRBD2,CSVNGAGGYTGELFF,TGCAGCGTGAATGGAGCGGGGGGGTACACCGGGGAGCTGTTTTTT
TRBJ1-4,TRBV28,NA,NA,CASTSQRHNEKLFF,TGTGCCAGCACCTCACAGAGACATAATGAAAAACTGTTTTTT
TRBJ2-1,TRBV15,NA,TRBD2,CATSRVIGASTSGSRNEQFF,TGTGCCACCAGCAGAGTCATAGGGGCCAGTACTAGCGGGAGTAGAAATGAGCAGTTCTTC
TRBJ2-5,TRBV21-1,NA,NA,CASSKVAPGQGDPLKTGKTQYF,TGTGCCAGCAGCAAAGTTGCTCCGGGACAGGGTGACCCCTTAAAGACCGGAAAGACCCAGTACTTC
TRBJ2-7,TRBV7-3,NA,TRBD1,CASSLGTGADEQYF,TGTGCCAGCAGCTTAGGTACAGGGGCGGACGAGCAGTACTTC
TRBJ1-5,TRBV7-6,NA,NA,CASSLEQNQPQHF,TGTGCCAGCAGCTTAGAACAAAATCAGCCCCAGCATTTT
TRBJ2-1,TRBV29-1,NA,TRBD2,CSVGGTSGSGPYNEQFF,TGCAGCGTTGGAGGGACTAGCGGGAGCGGGCCCTACAATGAGCAGTTCTTC
TRBJ2-7,TRBV9,NA,TRBD2,CASSVSGTSGYEQYF,TGTGCCAGCAGCGTCTCCGGGACTAGCGGCTACGAGCAGTACTTC
TRBJ2-2,TRBV9,NA,TRBD1,CASSAMGQGRGTTGELFF,TGTGCCAGCAGCGCGATGGGACAGGGTCGAGGGACCACCGGGGAGCTGTTTTTT
TRBJ2-7,TRBV7-9,few,NA,CASSSWTSTYEQYF,TGTGCCAGCAGCTCCTGGACAAGCACCTACGAGCAGTACTTC
TRBJ2-3,TRBV7-8,NA,NA,CASKPPRRYSTDTQYF,TGTGCCAGCAAACCGCCCAGGAGGTATAGCACAGATACGCAGTATTTT
TRBJ2-5,TRBV6-6,NA,NA,CASSYPAGEIQETQYF,TGTGCCAGCAGTTACCCGGCAGGGGAGATCCAAGAGACCCAGTACTTC
TRBJ1-2,TRBV7-2,NA,NA,CASSRPFQGTTYGYTF,TGTGCCAGCAGCCGCCCCTTCCAGGGTACTACCTATGGCTACACCTTC
TRBJ1-5,TRBV11-2,NA,NA,CASSSGAQPQHF,TGTGCCAGCAGCTCCGGAGCACAGCCCCAGCATTTT
TRBJ2-1,TRBV4-3,NA,TRBD2,CASSQGGLAGANEQFF,TGCGCCAGCAGCCAAGGAGGACTAGCGGGAGCTAATGAGCAGTTCTTC
TRBJ2-1,TRBV27,NA,NA,CASSPSPLESEQFF,TGTGCCAGCAGTCCTTCCCCTCTAGAGTCAGAGCAGTTCTTC
TRBJ1-1,TRBV5-6,NA,TRBD1,CASSGTGSPNTEAFF,TGTGCCAGCAGCGGGACAGGGTCTCCGAACACTGAAGCTTTCTTT
TRBJ1-5,TRBV27,NA,NA,CASALAGGASNQPQHF,TGTGCCAGCGCACTCGCGGGGGGGGCTAGCAATCAGCCCCAGCATTTT
TRBJ2-2,TRBV6-4,NA,NA,CASSGGTNTGELFF,TGTGCCAGCAGTGGGGGCACGAACACCGGGGAGCTGTTTTTT
TRBJ2-4,TRBV7-2,NA,TRBD2,CASSPGGAGYFQYF,TGTGCCAGCAGCCCCGGGGGAGCGGGGTACTTTCAGTACTTC
TRBJ1-2,TRBV20-1,NA,NA,CSASRQVRYTF,TGCAGTGCTAGCCGACAAGTACGCTACACCTTC
TRBJ2-5,TRBV5-1,NA,NA,CASKTTGLQKETQYF,TGCGCCAGCAAGACTACGGGACTGCAAAAAGAGACCCAGTACTTC
TRBJ2-2,TRBV28,NA,TRBD1,CASSSPGQGNTGELFF,TGTGCCAGCAGTTCCCCTGGACAGGGAAACACCGGGGAGCTGTTTTTT
TRBJ2-5,TRBV9,NA,TRBD2,CASSLSGSPGETQYF,TGTGCCAGCAGCCTTAGCGGGAGCCCCGGGGAGACCCAGTACTTC
TRBJ2-7,TRBV28,NA,TRBD2,CASARASGPNEQYF,TGTGCCAGCGCCCGGGCTAGCGGGCCCAACGAGCAGTACTTC
TRBJ1-2,TRBV19,NA,TRBD1,CATGTGGIYGYTF,TGTGCCACGGGGACAGGGGGCATCTATGGCTACACCTTC
TRBJ2-7,TRBV28,NA,TRBD1,CASRRGTVSIPVSLYEQYF,TGTGCCAGCAGACGAGGGACAGTCTCCATCCCTGTTAGTCTCTACGAGCAGTACTTC
TRBJ2-7,TRBV13,NA,TRBD2,CASSFSSGGHEQYF,TGTGCCAGCAGCTTCTCCAGCGGGGGCCACGAGCAGTACTTC
TRBJ2-7,TRBV19,NA,NA,CASSSKYLPSYEQYF,TGTGCCAGTAGTTCGAAGTACTTGCCTTCCTACGAGCAGTACTTC
TRBJ1-6,TRBV11-2,NA,NA,CASSPTASPLHF,TGTGCCAGCAGCCCGACAGCCTCCCCCCTCCACTTT
TRBJ1-4,TRBV6-5,NA,NA,CASSRDSRHNEKLFF,TGTGCCAGCAGCCGAGACAGCCGACACAATGAAAAACTGTTTTTT
TRBJ2-5,TRBV18,NA,TRBD2,CASSFGLAGETQYF,TGTGCCAGCTCCTTTGGACTAGCGGGAGAGACCCAGTACTTC
TRBJ2-2,TRBV28,NA,NA,CASSPPIVSGELFF,TGTGCCAGCAGTCCCCCGATAGTATCCGGGGAGCTGTTTTTT
TRBJ2-1,TRBV7-6,NA,NA,CASCRDIANEQFF,TGTGCCAGCTGTCGGGACATTGCTAATGAGCAGTTCTTC
TRBJ1-5,TRBV27,NA,NA,CASSLTRGVQPQHF,TGTGCCAGCTCATTAACTCGCGGGGTACAGCCCCAGCATTTT
TRBJ2-3,TRBV4-1,NA,TRBD2,CASSQDQLAANTQYF,TGCGCCAGCAGCCAAGATCAACTAGCGGCTAATACGCAGTATTTT
TRBJ2-5,TRBV9,few,NA,CASSVERDQETQYF,TGTGCCAGCAGCGTAGAGCGGGACCAAGAGACCCAGTACTTC
TRBJ2-1,TRBV7-8,NA,NA,CASSLASTNEQFF,TGTGCCAGCAGCTTAGCTAGCACCAATGAGCAGTTCTTC
TRBJ1-1,TRBV11-2,NA,NA,CASSLVRGNTEAFF,TGTGCCAGCAGCTTAGTCAGGGGGAACACTGAAGCTTTCTTT
TRBJ2-7,TRBV9,NA,TRBD1,CASSVGWTGSYEQYF,TGTGCCAGCAGCGTAGGGTGGACAGGGTCCTACGAGCAGTACTTC
TRBJ1-2,TRBV6-4,few,TRBD1,CASSDPGTGNYGYTF,TGTGCCAGCAGTGACCCCGGGACAGGGAACTATGGCTACACCTTC
TRBJ2-7,TRBV10-2,NA,NA,CASSDPRQLYEQYF,TGCGCCAGCAGTGATCCGCGGCAGCTCTACGAGCAGTACTTC
TRBJ1-3,TRBV19,NA,NA,CASSFPPGMSGNTIYF,TGTGCCAGTAGTTTCCCTCCCGGGATGTCTGGAAACACCATATATTTT
TRBJ1-4,TRBV5-1,NA,NA,CASRPDPSGEKLFF,TGCGCCAGCAGACCGGACCCTTCGGGGGAAAAACTGTTTTTT
TRBJ1-3,TRBV5-4,once,TRBD1,CASSPETGPGNTIYF,TGTGCCAGCAGCCCAGAGACAGGGCCTGGAAACACCATATATTTT
TRBJ2-2,TRBV2,NA,TRBD1,CASRDRDRTGELFF,TGTGCCAGCAGGGACAGGGATCGCACCGGGGAGCTGTTTTTT
TRBJ2-5,TRBV4-2,NA,TRBD2,CASSQGSGRGETQYF,TGTGCCAGCAGCCAGGGGAGCGGGAGAGGGGAGACCCAGTACTTC
TRBJ2-5,TRBV7-2,NA,NA,CASSPVGAAPGGTQYF,TGTGCCAGCAGCCCCGTTGGGGCGGCGCCGGGTGGGACCCAGTACTTC
TRBJ1-3,TRBV9,NA,TRBD1,CASSVRVPGQGPPSGNTIYF,TGTGCCAGCAGCGTCCGAGTGCCGGGACAGGGCCCTCCATCTGGAAACACCATATATTTT
TRBJ2-7,TRBV11-2,NA,TRBD2,CASSPGTSVSYEQYF,TGTGCCAGCAGCCCAGGGACTAGCGTCTCCTACGAGCAGTACTTC
TRBJ2-2,TRBV5-1,once,TRBD2,CASSLAGGRANTGELFF,TGCGCCAGCAGCTTGGCCGGCGGGAGGGCGAACACCGGGGAGCTGTTTTTT